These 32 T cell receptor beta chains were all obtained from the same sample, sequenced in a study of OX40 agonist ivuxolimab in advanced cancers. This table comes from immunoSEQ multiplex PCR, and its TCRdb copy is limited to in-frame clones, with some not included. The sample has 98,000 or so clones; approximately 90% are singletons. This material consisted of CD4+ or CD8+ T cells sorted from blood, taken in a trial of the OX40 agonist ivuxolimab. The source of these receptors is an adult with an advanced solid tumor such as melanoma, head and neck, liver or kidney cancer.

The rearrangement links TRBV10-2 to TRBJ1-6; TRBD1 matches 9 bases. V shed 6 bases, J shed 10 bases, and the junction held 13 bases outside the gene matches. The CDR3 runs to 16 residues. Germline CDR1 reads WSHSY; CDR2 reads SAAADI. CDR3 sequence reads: CASSRNRDRAGSPLHF. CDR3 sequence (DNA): TGCGCCAGCAGCCGGAACCGGGACAGGGCGGGCTCACCCCTCCACTTT.

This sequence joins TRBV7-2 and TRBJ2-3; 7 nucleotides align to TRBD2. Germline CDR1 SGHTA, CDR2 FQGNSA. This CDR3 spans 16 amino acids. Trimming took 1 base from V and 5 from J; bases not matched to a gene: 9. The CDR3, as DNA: TGTGCCAGCAGCTTAGTACTTGCTAGCGGAGGAGATACGCAGTATTTT. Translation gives CASSLVLASGGDTQYF. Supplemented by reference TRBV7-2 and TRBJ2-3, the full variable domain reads GAGVSQSPSNKVTEKGKDVELRCDPISGHTALYWYRQSLGQGLEFLIYFQGNSAPDKSGLPSDRFSAERTGGSVSTLTIQRTQQEDSAVYLCASSLVLASGGDTQYFGPGTRLTVL.

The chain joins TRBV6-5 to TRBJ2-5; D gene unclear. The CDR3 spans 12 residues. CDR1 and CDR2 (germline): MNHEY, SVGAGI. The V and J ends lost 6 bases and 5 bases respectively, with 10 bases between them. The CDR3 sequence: CASRTVTETQYF. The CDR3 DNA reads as TGTGCCAGCAGGACTGTAACGGAGACCCAGTACTTC.

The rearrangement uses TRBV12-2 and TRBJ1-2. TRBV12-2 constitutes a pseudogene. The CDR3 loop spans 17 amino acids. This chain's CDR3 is CASRLAHGPTLNYGYTF. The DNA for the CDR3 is TGTGCAAGTCGCTTAGCGCACGGGCCAACCCTTAACTATGGCTACACCTTC.

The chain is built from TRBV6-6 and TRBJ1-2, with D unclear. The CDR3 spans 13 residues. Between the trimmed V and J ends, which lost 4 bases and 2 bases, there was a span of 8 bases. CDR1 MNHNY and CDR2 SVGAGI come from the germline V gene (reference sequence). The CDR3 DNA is TGTGCCAGCAGTTTGACGGCGAACTATGGCTACACCTTC. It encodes CASSLTANYGYTF.

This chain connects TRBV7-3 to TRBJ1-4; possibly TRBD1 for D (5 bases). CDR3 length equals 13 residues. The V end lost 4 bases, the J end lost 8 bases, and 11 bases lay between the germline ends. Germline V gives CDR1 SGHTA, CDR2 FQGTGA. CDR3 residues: CASSSSPGEKLFF. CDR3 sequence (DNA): TGTGCCAGCAGCTCTTCTCCAGGGGAAAAACTGTTTTTT. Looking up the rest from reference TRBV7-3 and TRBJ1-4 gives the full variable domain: GAGVSQTPSNKVTEKGKYVELRCDPISGHTALYWYRQSLGQGPEFLIYFQGTGAADDSGLPNDRFFAVRPEGSVSTLKIQRTERGDSAVYLCASSSSPGEKLFFGSGTQLSVL.

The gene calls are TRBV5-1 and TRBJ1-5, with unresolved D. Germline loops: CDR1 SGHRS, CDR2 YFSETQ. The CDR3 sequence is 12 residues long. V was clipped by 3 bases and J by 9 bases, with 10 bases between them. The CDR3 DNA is TGCGCCAGCAGCTATGAGGGCAGGCCCCAGCATTTT. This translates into CASSYEGRPQHF.

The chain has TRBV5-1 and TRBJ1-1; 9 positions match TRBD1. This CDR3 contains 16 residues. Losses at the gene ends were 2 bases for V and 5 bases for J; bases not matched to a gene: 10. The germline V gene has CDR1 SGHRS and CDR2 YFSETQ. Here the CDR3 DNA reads TGCGCCAGCAGCTTCCTCGATAATGGACAGGGGACTGAAGCTTTCTTT. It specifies CASSFLDNGQGTEAFF.

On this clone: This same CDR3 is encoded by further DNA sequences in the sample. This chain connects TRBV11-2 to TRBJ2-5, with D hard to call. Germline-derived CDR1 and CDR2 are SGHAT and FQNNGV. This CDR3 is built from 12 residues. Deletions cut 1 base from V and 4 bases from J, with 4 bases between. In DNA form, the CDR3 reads TGTGCCAGCAGCTTAGTCACAGAGACCCAGTACTTC. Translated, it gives CASSLVTETQYF.

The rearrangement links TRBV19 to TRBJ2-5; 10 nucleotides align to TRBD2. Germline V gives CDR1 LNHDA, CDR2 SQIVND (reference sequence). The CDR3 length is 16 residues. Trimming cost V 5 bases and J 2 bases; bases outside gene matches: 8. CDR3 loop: CASSRTAGGPQETQYF. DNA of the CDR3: TGTGCCAGTAGTCGTACAGCGGGGGGGCCTCAAGAGACCCAGTACTTC.

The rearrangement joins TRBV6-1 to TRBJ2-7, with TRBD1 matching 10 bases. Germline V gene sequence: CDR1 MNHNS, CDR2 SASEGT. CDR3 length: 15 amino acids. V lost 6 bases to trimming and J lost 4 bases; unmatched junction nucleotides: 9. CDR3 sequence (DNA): TGTGCCAGCAGCTTATTCGGGACAGGGGTGTACGAGCAGTACTTC. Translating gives CASSLFGTGVYEQYF.

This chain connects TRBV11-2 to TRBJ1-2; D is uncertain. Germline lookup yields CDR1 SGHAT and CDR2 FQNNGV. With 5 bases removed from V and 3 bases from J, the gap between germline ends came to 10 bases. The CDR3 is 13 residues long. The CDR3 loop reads CASSLDGYYGYTF. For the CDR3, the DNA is TGTGCCAGCAGCCTGGACGGATACTATGGCTACACCTTC.

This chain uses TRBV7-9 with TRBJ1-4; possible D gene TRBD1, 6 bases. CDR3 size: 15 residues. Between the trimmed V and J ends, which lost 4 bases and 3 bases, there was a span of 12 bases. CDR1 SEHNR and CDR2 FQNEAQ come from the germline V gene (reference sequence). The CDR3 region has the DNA TGTGCCAGCAGCTCCAGGGGAAAATCTAATGAAAAACTGTTTTTT. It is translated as CASSSRGKSNEKLFF. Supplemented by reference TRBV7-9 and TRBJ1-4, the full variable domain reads DTGVSQNPRHKITKRGQNVTFRCDPISEHNRLYWYRQTLGQGPEFLTYFQNEAQLEKSRLLSDRFSAERPKGSFSTLEIQRTEQGDSAMYLCASSSRGKSNEKLFFGSGTQLSVL.

For the CDR3, the DNA is TGCGCCAGCAGCCTGGCTCAGGGCGGGGGTTCACCCCTCCACTTT. It specifies CASSLAQGGGSPLHF. The chain employs TRBV5-1 and TRBJ1-6; tentatively, D is TRBD1 (5 bases). The CDR3 length is 15 residues. Trimming shortened V by 4 bases and J by 9 bases, and 17 bases separated the two germline ends. Per germline, CDR1 SGHRS and CDR2 YFSETQ.

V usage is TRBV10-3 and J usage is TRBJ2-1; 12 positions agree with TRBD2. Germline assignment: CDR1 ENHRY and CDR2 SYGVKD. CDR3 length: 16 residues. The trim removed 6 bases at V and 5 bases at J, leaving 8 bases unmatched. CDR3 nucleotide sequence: TGTGCCATCAGCCCCGCCGGACTAGCGGGAAACAATGAGCAGTTCTTC. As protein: CAISPAGLAGNNEQFF.

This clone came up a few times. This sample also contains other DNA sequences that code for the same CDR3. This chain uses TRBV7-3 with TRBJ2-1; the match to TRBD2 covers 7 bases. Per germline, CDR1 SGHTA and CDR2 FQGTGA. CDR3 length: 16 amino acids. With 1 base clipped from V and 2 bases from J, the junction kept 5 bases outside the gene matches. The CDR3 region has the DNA TGTGCCAGCAGCTTAATGCCTAGCGGAGCCTACAATGAGCAGTTCTTC. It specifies CASSLMPSGAYNEQFF. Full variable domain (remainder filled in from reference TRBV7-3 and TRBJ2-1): GAGVSQTPSNKVTEKGKYVELRCDPISGHTALYWYRQSLGQGPEFLIYFQGTGAADDSGLPNDRFFAVRPEGSVSTLKIQRTERGDSAVYLCASSLMPSGAYNEQFFGPGTRLTVL.

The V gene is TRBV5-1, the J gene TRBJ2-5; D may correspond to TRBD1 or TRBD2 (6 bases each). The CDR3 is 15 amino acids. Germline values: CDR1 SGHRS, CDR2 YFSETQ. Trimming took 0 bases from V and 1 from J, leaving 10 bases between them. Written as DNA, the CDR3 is TGCGCCAGCAGCTTGGCCAGGGGAGGCCAAGAGACCCAGTACTTC. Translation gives CASSLARGGQETQYF.

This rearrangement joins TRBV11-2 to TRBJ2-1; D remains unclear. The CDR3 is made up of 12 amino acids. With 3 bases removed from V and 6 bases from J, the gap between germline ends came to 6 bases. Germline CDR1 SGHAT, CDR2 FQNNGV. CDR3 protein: CASSFEFNEQFF. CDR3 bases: TGTGCCAGCAGCTTTGAATTCAATGAGCAGTTCTTC.

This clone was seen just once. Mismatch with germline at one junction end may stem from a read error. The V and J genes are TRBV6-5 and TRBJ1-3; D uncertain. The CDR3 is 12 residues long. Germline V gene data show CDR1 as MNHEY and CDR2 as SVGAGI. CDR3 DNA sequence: TGTGCCAGCAGTGACTCTGGAAACACCATATATTTT. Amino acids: CASSDSGNTIYF.

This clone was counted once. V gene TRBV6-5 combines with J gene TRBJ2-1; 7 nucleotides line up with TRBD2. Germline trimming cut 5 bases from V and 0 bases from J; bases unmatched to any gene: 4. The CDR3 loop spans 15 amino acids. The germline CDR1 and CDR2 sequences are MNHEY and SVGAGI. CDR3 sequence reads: CASSTAGTSYNEQFF. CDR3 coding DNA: TGTGCCAGCAGTACAGCGGGGACCTCCTACAATGAGCAGTTCTTC.

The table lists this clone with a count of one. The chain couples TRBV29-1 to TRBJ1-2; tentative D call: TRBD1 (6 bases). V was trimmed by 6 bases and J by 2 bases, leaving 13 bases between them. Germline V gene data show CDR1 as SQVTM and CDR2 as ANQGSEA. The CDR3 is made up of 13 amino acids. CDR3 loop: CSVAPTGNYGYTF. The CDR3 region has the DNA TGCAGCGTCGCCCCTACAGGGAACTATGGCTACACCTTC.

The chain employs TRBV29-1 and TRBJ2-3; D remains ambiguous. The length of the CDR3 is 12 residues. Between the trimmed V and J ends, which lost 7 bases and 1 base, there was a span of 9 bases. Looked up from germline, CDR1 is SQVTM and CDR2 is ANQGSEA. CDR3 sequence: CSAVEGTDTQYF. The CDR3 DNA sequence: TGCAGCGCCGTTGAGGGCACAGATACGCAGTATTTT.

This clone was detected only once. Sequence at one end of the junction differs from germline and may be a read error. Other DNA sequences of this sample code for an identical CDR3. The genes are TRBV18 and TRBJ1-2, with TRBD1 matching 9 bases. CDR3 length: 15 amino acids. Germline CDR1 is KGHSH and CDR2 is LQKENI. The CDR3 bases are TGTGCTAGCTCCCTGGACAGGGGAGGGATCGGTGGCTACACCTTC. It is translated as CASSLDRGGIGGYTF.

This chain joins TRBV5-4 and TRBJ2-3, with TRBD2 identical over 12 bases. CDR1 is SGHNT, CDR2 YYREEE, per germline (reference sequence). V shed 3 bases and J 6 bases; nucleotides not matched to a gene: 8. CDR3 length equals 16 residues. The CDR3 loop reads CASSSPTSGRYDTQYF. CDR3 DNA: TGTGCCAGCAGCTCCCCAACTAGCGGGAGGTATGATACGCAGTATTTT.

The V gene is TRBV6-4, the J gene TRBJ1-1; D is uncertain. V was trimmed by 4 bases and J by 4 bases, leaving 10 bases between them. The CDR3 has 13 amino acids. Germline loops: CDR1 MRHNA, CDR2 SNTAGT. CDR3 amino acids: CASSGGVGTEAFF. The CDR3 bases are TGTGCCAGCAGTGGTGGGGTGGGCACTGAAGCTTTCTTT.

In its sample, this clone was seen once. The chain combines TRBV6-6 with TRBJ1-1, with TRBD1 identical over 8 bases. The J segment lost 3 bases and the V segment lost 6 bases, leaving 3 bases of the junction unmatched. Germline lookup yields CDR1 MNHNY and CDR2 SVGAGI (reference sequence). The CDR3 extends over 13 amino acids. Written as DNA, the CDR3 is TGTGCCAGCAGAACGGACAGGGACACTGAAGCTTTCTTT. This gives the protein CASRTDRDTEAFF.

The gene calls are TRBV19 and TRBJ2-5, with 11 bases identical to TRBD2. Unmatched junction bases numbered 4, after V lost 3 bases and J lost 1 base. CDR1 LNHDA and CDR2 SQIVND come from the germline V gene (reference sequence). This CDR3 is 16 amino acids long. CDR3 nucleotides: TGTGCCAGTAGTATGAGGACTAGCGGGCCCCAAGAGACCCAGTACTTC. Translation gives CASSMRTSGPQETQYF. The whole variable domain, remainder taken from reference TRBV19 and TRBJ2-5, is DGGITQSPKYLFRKEGQNVTLSCEQNLNHDAMYWYRQDPGQGLRLIYYSQIVNDFQKGDIAEGYSVSREKKESFPLTVTSAQKNPTAFYLCASSMRTSGPQETQYFGPGTRLLVL.

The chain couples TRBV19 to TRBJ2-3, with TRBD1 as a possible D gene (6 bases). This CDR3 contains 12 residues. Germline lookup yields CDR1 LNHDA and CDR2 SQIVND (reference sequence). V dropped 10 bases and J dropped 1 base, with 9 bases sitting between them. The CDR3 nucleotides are TGTGCCACCAAGGGGGGCACAGATACGCAGTATTTT. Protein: CATKGGTDTQYF.

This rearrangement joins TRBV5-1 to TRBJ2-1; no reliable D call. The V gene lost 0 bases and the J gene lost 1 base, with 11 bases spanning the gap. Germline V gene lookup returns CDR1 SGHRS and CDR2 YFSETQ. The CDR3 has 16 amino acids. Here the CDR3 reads CASSLVPSASYNEQFF. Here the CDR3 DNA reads TGCGCCAGCAGCTTGGTCCCAAGCGCGTCCTACAATGAGCAGTTCTTC.

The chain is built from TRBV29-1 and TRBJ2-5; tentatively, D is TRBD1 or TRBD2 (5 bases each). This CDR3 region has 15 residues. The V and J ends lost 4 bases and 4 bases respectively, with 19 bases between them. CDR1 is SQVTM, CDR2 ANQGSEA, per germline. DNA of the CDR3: TGCAGCGTTGCAACCGGGGCGGCCACCATAGAGACCCAGTACTTC. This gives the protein CSVATGAATIETQYF.

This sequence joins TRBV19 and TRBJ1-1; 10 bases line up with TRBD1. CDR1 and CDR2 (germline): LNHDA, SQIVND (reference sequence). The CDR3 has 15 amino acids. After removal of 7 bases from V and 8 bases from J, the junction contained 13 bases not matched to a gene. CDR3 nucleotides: TGTGCCAGTATCCGGGACAGGGGTGTTGGTTCGGAAGCTTTCTTT. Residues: CASIRDRGVGSEAFF.

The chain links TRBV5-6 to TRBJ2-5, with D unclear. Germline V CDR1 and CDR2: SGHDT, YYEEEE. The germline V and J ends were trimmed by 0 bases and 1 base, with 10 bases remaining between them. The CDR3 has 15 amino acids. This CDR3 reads CASSLGQASQETQYF. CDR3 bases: TGTGCCAGCAGCTTGGGGCAGGCATCCCAAGAGACCCAGTACTTC.